This T cell receptor (beta chain) derives from a study of T cell clonality in common variable immunodeficiency. Many counts were recorded for this clone. The read ends 3 residues early relative to the CDR3; the germline J gene fills the gap. TCRdb's table, derived via immunoSEQ multiplex PCR, lists solely in-frame clones and lacks some. The data list tens of thousands of clones, none observed once; approximately 1.7% falls to the top ten. The CDR3 has 13 residues. The germline CDR1 and CDR2 sequences are LNHDA and SQIVND (reference sequence). With 5 bases clipped from V and 3 bases from J, the junction kept 4 bases outside the gene matches.

This TCR derives from a person aged 18-70 years in good health. The chain links TRBV19 to TRBJ2-7; the match to TRBD2 covers 7 bases. Sequences were obtained from peripheral blood mononuclear cells. The CDR3 protein is CASSDGLVYEQYF. The CDR3 bases that were read are TGTGCCAGTAGTGATGGACTAGTCTACGAG.